This is a list of T cell receptor beta chains from one sample in a study of vaccination effects on CD4 cells after COVID-19. Their target antigens are unknown. Some clones are missing from TCRdb's copy, which holds only in-frame ones; the method was immunoSEQ multiplex PCR. This table holds 73,000 or so clones, about four fifths found once. The material sequenced was CD4+ T cells from PBMCs cultured with SARS-CoV-2 spike peptides, taken before COVID-19 vaccination. These TCRs come from a human donor who received a COVID-19 vaccine. Each CDR3 is given with its conserved first and last residue. The D gene is left open where the match is weak. Not all rows give a size; the values are once, few, many and, for expanded clones, a class.

j_call d_call v_call clone_size cdr3_length cdr3_nt cdr3_aa
TRBJ1-2 TRBD1 TRBV27 few 14 TGTGCCAGCAGTCACACAGGGGCGAACTATGGCTACACCTTC CASSHTGANYGYTF
TRBJ1-5 . TRBV20-1 few 14 TGCAGTGCTAGTAGGATGGGGGCCGGTCAGCCCCAGCATTTT CSASRMGAGQPQHF
TRBJ2-5 . TRBV7-2 . 17 TGTGCCAGCAGCTTAGCGAGAGAGGGGGGGCCGTCTGAGACCCAGTACTTC CASSLAREGGPSETQYF
TRBJ2-3 TRBD1 TRBV3-1/TRBV3-2 . 16 TGTGCCAGCAGCCTCGGGACAGGCGGCAGTATGGATACGCAGTATTTT CASSLGTGGSMDTQYF
TRBJ1-2 TRBD1 TRBV3-1/TRBV3-2 . 17 TGTGCCAGCAGCCCCGCGGGGGACAGGGGGTTAGGATATGGCTACACCTTC CASSPAGDRGLGYGYTF
TRBJ2-3 TRBD2 TRBV5-1 few 13 TGCGCCAGCAGCTCCTCTAGCGGGGAAACGCAGTATTTT CASSSSSGETQYF
TRBJ1-5 . TRBV27 . 17 TGTGCCAGCAGTCTCCGGAGCACAGGGATGGCAAATCAGCCCCAGCATTTT CASSLRSTGMANQPQHF
TRBJ2-2 . TRBV21-1 . 15 TGTGCCAGCAGCAAATTTGGCAATAACACCGGGGAGCTGTTTTTT CASSKFGNNTGELFF
TRBJ1-1 . TRBV6-5 . 14 TGTGCCAGCAGTTACGGGGGCCCGAACACTGAAGCTTTCTTT CASSYGGPNTEAFF
TRBJ2-3 . TRBV10-3 . 13 TGTGCCATCACCCGGGGGTGGCCAGATACGCAGTATTTT CAITRGWPDTQYF
TRBJ1-1 TRBD1 TRBV6-1 . 16 TGTGCCAGCAGTGATCCAGTTTTGGGACAGGACACTGAAGCTTTCTTT CASSDPVLGQDTEAFF
TRBJ2-1 TRBD2 TRBV24-1 . 15 TGTGCCACCAGTGACCCTAGCGGGGCGGCCAATGAGCAGTTCTTC CATSDPSGAANEQFF
TRBJ2-3 TRBD1 TRBV10-2 . 15 TGCGCCAGCAGTAGGACAGGGAATTCCCCAGATACGCAGTATTTT CASSRTGNSPDTQYF
TRBJ2-3 TRBD1 TRBV7-8 . 14 TGTGCCAGCAGCCGAGACAGGGGGGGAGATACGCAGTATTTT CASSRDRGGDTQYF
TRBJ2-5 . TRBV18 once 14 TGTGCCAGCTCACCCGAGGCAGGCCAAGAGACCCAGTACTTC CASSPEAGQETQYF
TRBJ2-5 . TRBV6-6 . 12 TGTGCCAGCAGTTACCCACAAGAGACCCAGTACTTC CASSYPQETQYF
TRBJ1-4 . TRBV19 . 16 TGTGCCAGTAGTCCGGGACGGACTCCCGAGAGTGAAAAACTGTTTTTT CASSPGRTPESEKLFF
TRBJ2-1 TRBD1 TRBV4-3 . 17 TGCGCCAGCAGCCAAGGGGCCGGACAGGGGAAGGGGAATGAGCAGTTCTTC CASSQGAGQGKGNEQFF
TRBJ2-1 TRBD1 TRBV9 . 16 TGTGCCAGCAGCCCCCTGGGGACAGGGGCCTACAATGAGCAGTTCTTC CASSPLGTGAYNEQFF
TRBJ2-2 TRBD1 TRBV28 . 13 TGTGCCAGCAGCACAGGGGTGCCCGGGGAGCTGTTTTTT CASSTGVPGELFF
TRBJ2-3 . TRBV6-5 . 14 TGTGCCAGCCCACCACCGGGTGTAACAGATACGCAGTATTTT CASPPPGVTDTQYF
TRBJ2-6 . TRBV2 once 16 TGTGCCAGCAGTGACAGGGGGAGGTCTGGGGCCAACGTCCTGACTTTC CASSDRGRSGANVLTF
TRBJ2-6 . TRBV5-1 . 18 TGCGCCAGCAGCATAAGACAGGCCTCCTCGGAAGGGGCCAACGTCCTGACTTTC CASSIRQASSEGANVLTF
TRBJ2-2 . TRBV11-1 . 14 TGTGCCAGCAGCTCTGATGCGCCAGCCGGGGAGCTGTTTTTT CASSSDAPAGELFF
TRBJ2-6 . TRBV18 . 15 TGTGCCAGCTCATGGGGGAACTCTGGGGCCAACGTCCTGACTTTC CASSWGNSGANVLTF
TRBJ1-5 . TRBV7-2 few 14 TGTGCCAGCAGCTTTGCAACCCGGAATCAGCCCCAGCATTTT CASSFATRNQPQHF
TRBJ1-1 TRBD1 TRBV18 . 14 TGTGCCAGCCACAAGGGGGCTTTGAACACTGAAGCTTTCTTT CASHKGALNTEAFF
TRBJ1-5 . TRBV23-1 . 14 TGCGCCAGCAGTCAAGTACACGGTCGTCAGCCCCAGCATTTT CASSQVHGRQPQHF
TRBJ1-2 . TRBV18 few 14 TGTGCCAGCTCACCTGCGGCAGGGAGCAATGGCTACACCTTC CASSPAAGSNGYTF